This TCR beta chain was profiled in a study of cytomegalovirus exposure and HLA in healthy donors. Study in general: A prior study identified 100 million to 130 million unique TCR beta sequences from some 180 million T cells.

In the PCR, 60 Vbeta and 13 Jbeta primers were used. The table came from immunoSEQ multiplex PCR; TCRdb's copy has only in-frame clones and leaves some out. This sample yields about 150,000 clones, of which 61% are seen a single time; less than 2% belongs to the top ten. Germline CDR1 MGHRA, CDR2 YSYEKL. Trimming cost V 1 base and J 5 bases, with 7 bases left between them. This CDR3 has 13 amino acids. Study conclusions and caveats: Differences between HLA loci emerged in a later analysis of TCR association rates, with DRB1 most and HLA-C fewest. Looking again later, the authors saw that most CMV-associated TCR beta chains seemed HLA-restricted. From TCR beta sequences, most subjects' HLA-A and HLA-B alleles were reportedly predicted accurately.

This clone was found a few times. Its antigen is undetermined. Material: PBMCs. This receptor was obtained from a male donor in good health and CMV-seronegative. J is TRBJ2-3 and V is TRBV4-1; possible D gene TRBD1, 6 bases. The CDR3 loop is CASSQVGGDTQYF. The CDR3 DNA reads as TGCGCCAGCAGCCAAGTAGGGGGAGATACGCAGTATTTT.